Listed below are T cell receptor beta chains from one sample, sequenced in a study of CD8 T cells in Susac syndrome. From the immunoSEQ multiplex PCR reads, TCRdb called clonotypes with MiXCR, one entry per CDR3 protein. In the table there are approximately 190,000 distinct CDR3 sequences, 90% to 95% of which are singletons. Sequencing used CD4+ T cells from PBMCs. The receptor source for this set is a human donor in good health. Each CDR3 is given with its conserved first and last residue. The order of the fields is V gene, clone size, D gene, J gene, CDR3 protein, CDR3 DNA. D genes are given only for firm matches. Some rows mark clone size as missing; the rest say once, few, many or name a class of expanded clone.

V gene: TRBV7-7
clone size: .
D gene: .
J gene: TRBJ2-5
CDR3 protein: CASSLGVAGLQETQYF
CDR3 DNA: TGTGCTAGCAGCTTAGGGGTTGCAGGCCTCCAAGAGACCCAGTACTTC

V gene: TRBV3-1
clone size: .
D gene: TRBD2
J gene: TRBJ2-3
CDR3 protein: CASSRGLAGALLSDTQYF
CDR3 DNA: TGTGCCAGCAGCCGTGGACTAGCGGGGGCCTTACTATCAGATACGCAGTATTTT

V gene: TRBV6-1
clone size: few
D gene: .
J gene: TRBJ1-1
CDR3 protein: CASMMGDTEAFF
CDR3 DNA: TGTGCCAGCATGATGGGTGACACTGAAGCTTTCTTT

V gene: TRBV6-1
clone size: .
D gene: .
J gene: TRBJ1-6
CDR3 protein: CASSSDTYNSPLHF
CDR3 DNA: TGTGCCAGCAGTTCCGACACCTATAATTCACCCCTCCACTTT

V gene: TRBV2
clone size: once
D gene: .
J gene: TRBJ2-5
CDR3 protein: CASSESQGMETQYF
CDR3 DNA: TGTGCCAGCAGTGAGTCGCAGGGGATGGAGACCCAGTACTTC

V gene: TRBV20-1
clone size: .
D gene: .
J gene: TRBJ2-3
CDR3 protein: CSARDLRRSTDTQYF
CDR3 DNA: TGCAGTGCTAGAGATCTTCGTAGGAGCACAGATACGCAGTATTTT

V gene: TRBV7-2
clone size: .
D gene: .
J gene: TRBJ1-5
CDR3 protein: CASSSQTAQPQHF
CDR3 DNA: TGTGCCAGCAGCTCCCAGACTGCTCAGCCCCAGCATTTT

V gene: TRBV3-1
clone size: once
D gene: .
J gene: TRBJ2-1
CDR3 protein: CATPFRDGYNEQFF
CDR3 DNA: TGTGCCACCCCTTTCCGGGACGGCTACAATGAGCAGTTCTTC

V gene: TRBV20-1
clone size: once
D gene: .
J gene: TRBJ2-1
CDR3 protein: CSPTALNLYEQFF
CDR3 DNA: TGCAGCCCTACAGCCCTAAACCTCTATGAGCAGTTCTTC

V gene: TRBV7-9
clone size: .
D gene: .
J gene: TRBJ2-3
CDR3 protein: CASSSQGTTDTQYF
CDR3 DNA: TGTGCCAGCAGCTCGCAGGGGACCACAGATACGCAGTATTTT

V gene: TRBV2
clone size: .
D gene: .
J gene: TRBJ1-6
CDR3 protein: CASSVGGASSPLHF
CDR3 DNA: TGTGCCAGCAGTGTTGGCGGTGCTTCTTCACCCCTCCACTTT

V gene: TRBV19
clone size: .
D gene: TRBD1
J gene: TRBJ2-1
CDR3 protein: CASSDRGHDEQFF
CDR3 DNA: TGTGCCAGTTCGGACAGGGGTCACGATGAGCAGTTCTTC

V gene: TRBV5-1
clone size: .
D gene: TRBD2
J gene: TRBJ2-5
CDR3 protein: CASSMRGDQETQYF
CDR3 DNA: TGCGCCAGCAGCATGCGGGGGGATCAAGAGACCCAGTACTTC

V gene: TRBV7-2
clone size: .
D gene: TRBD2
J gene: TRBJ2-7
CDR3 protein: CASSLVGGAEYEQYF
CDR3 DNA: TGTGCCAGCAGCTTAGTCGGGGGGGCCGAATACGAGCAGTACTTC

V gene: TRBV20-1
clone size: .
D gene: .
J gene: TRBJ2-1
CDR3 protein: CSAAAHADNEQFF
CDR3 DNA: TGCAGTGCTGCAGCTCATGCAGACAATGAGCAGTTCTTC

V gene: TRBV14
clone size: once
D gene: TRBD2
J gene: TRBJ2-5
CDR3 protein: CASSQVGTSGRFQETQYF
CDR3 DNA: TGTGCCAGCAGCCAAGTGGGGACTAGCGGCAGATTTCAAGAGACCCAGTACTTC

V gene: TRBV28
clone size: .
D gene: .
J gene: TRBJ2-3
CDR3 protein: CASSGVEDTQYF
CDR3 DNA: TGTGCCAGCAGTGGGGTGGAAGATACGCAGTATTTT

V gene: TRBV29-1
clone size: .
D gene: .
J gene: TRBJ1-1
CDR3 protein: CSVRTVMNTEAFF
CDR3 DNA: TGCAGCGTGAGAACAGTGATGAACACTGAAGCTTTCTTT

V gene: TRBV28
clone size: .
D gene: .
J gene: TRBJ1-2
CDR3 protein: CASSWPGLGGYTF
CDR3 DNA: TGTGCCAGCAGTTGGCCAGGGTTGGGGGGCTACACCTTC

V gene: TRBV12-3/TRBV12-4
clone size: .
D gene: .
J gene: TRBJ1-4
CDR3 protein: CASSLGGEEKLFF
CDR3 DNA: TGTGCCAGCAGTTTGGGGGGCGAGGAAAAACTGTTTTTT

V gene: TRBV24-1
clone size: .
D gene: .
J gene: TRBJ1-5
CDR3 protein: CATSDSPRVDENQPQHF
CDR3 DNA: TGTGCCACCAGTGATTCTCCCCGGGTAGACGAAAATCAGCCCCAGCATTTT

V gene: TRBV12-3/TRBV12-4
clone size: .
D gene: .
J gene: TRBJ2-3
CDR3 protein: CASSLGAPTDTQYF
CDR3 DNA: TGTGCCAGCAGTTTGGGGGCGCCCACAGATACGCAGTATTTT

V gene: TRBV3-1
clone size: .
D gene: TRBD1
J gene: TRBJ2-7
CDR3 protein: CASSQGQGVREQYF
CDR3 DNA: TGTGCCAGCAGCCAAGGACAGGGGGTTCGCGAGCAGTACTTC

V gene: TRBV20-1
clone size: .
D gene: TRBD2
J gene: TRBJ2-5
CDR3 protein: CSTISWGGGETQYF
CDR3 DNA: TGCAGTACGATCTCTTGGGGCGGGGGGGAGACCCAGTACTTC

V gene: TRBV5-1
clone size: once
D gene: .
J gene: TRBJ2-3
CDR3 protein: CASSNEGMPHNTQYF
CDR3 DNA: TGCGCCAGCAGCAACGAGGGAATGCCTCATAATACGCAGTATTTT

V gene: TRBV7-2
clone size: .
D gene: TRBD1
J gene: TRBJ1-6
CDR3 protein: CASSSTGRNSPLHF
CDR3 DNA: TGTGCCAGCAGCTCGACAGGGCGTAATTCACCCCTCCACTTT

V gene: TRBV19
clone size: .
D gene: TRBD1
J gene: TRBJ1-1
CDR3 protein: CASSGTGISNTEAFF
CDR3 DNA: TGTGCCAGTAGTGGGACAGGGATATCGAACACTGAAGCTTTCTTT

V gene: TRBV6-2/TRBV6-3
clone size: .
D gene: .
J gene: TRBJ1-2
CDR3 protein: CASSSPLQGGYTF
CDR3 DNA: TGTGCCAGCAGTTCGCCTTTGCAGGGTGGCTACACCTTC

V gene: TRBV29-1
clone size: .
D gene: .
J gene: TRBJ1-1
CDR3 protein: CSVEKAGNTNTEAFF
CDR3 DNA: TGCAGCGTTGAGAAAGCCGGGAATACGAACACTGAAGCTTTCTTT

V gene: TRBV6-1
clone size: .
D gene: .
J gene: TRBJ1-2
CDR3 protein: CASRRWAGGGYTF
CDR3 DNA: TGTGCCAGCAGGCGATGGGCGGGTGGGGGCTACACCTTC

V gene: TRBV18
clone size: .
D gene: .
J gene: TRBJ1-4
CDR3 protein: CASSSGREKLFF
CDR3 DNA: TGTGCCAGCTCATCAGGACGGGAAAAACTGTTTTTT

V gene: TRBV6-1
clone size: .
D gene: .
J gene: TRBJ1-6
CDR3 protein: CASSEQGTGSPLHF
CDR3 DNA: TGTGCCAGCAGTGAGCAGGGGACCGGTTCACCCCTCCACTTT

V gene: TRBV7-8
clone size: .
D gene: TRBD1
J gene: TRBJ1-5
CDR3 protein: CASSPPLRTGGVYQPQHF
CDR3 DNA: TGTGCCAGCAGCCCCCCCCTTCGGACAGGGGGCGTTTATCAGCCCCAGCATTTT

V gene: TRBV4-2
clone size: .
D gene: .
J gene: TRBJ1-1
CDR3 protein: CASSQDRRTEAFF
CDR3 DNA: TGTGCCAGCAGCCAAGACCGACGGACTGAAGCTTTCTTT

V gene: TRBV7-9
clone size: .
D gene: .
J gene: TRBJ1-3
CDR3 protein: CASSPWSSGNTIYF
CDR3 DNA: TGTGCCAGCAGTCCATGGAGCTCTGGAAACACCATATATTTT

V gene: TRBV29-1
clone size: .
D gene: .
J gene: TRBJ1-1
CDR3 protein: CSVVAVNTEAFF
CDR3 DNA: TGCAGCGTTGTGGCCGTGAACACTGAAGCTTTCTTT

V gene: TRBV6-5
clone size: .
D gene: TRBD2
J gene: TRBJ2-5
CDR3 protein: CASSYSSLAGQPQETQYF
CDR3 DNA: TGTGCCAGCAGTTACTCCAGTTTAGCGGGGCAACCACAAGAGACCCAGTACTTC

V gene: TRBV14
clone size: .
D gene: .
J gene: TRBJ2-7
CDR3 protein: CASSFRGEQYF
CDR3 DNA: TGTGCCAGCAGCTTCAGGGGCGAGCAGTACTTC

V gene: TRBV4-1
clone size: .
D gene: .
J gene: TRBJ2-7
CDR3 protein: CASSQVPPATAYEQYF
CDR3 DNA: TGCGCCAGCAGCCAAGTTCCCCCGGCCACAGCCTACGAGCAGTACTTC

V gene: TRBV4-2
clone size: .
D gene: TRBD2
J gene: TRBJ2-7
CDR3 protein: CASSQMGLAGGGHEQYF
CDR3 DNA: TGTGCCAGCAGCCAGATGGGACTAGCGGGGGGCGGACACGAGCAGTACTTC

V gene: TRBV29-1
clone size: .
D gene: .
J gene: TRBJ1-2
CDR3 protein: CSARGSDYGYTF
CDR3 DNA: TGCAGCGCCCGCGGGTCGGACTATGGCTACACCTTC

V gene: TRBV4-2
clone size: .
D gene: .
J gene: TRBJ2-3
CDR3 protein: CASSSTWRSGRVDTQYF
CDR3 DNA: TGTGCCAGCAGCTCGACGTGGAGGTCAGGTCGCGTAGATACGCAGTATTTT

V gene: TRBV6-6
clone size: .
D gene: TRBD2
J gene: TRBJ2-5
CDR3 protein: CASSVRGGRETQYF
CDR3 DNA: TGTGCCAGCAGTGTCCGGGGAGGGCGGGAGACCCAGTACTTC

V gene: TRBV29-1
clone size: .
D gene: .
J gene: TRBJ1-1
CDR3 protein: CSVERTEVFF
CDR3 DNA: TGCAGCGTTGAGAGGACTGAAGTTTTCTTT

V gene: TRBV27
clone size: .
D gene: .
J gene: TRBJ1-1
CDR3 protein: CASSAGTLVNTEAFF
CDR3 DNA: TGTGCCAGCAGCGCCGGGACCTTGGTGAACACTGAAGCTTTCTTT

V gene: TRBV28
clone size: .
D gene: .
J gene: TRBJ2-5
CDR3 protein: CASSPGGSGETQYF
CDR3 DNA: TGTGCCAGCAGTCCAGGGGGAAGCGGGGAGACCCAGTACTTC

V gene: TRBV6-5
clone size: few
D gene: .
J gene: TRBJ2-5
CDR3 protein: CASRSGVVETQYF
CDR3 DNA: TGTGCCAGCAGGTCGGGAGTTGTGGAGACCCAGTACTTC

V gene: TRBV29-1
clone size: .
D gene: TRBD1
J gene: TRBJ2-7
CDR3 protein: CSVGQGRSYEQYF
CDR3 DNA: TGCAGCGTCGGACAGGGCCGCTCCTACGAGCAGTACTTC

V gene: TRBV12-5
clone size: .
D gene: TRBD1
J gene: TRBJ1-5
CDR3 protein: CATSDRGDQPQHF
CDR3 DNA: TGTGCTACCTCGGACAGGGGTGATCAGCCCCAGCATTTT

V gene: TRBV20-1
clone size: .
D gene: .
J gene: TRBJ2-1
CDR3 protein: CSAPPQFF
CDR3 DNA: TGCAGTGCCCCCCCGCAGTTCTTC

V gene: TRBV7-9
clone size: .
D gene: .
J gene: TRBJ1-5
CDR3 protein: CASSGKGGNNNQPQHF
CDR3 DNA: TGTGCCAGCAGCGGTAAAGGGGGAAATAACAATCAGCCCCAGCATTTT

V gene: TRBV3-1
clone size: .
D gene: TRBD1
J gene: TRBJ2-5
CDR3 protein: CASSQVPTGVETQYF
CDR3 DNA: TGTGCCAGCAGCCAAGTCCCAACAGGGGTAGAGACCCAGTACTTC

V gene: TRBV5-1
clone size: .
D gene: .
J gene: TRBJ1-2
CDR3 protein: CASGPGGNYGYTF
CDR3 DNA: TGCGCCAGCGGCCCCGGGGGAAACTATGGCTACACCTTC

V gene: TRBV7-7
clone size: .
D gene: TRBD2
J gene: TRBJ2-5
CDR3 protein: CASSLVGGTEETQYF
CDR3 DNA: TGTGCTAGCAGCTTAGTGGGGGGGACCGAAGAGACCCAGTACTTC

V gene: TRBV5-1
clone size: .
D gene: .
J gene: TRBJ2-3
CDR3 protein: CASSLAGFPDTQYF
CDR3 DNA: TGCGCCAGCAGCTTGGCTGGGTTTCCAGATACGCAGTATTTT

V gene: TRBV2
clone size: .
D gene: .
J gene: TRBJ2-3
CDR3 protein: CASSEARGAPSTDTQYF
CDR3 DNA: TGTGCCAGCAGTGAAGCTAGAGGGGCCCCTAGCACAGATACGCAGTATTTT